The clone carrying this TCR beta chain occurred once. Antigen: not known. Vbeta (60) and Jbeta (13) primers were used in the PCR. Only in-frame clones appear in the TCRdb table, and some are missing; sequencing was by immunoSEQ multiplex PCR. Here the sample spans about 180,000 clones, approximately 82% being singletons. Deletions cut 5 bases from V and 9 bases from J, with 17 bases between. Germline values: CDR1 SGHTA, CDR2 FQGNSA. The CDR3 has 14 amino acids. This sample is part of a study of cytomegalovirus exposure and HLA in healthy donors. Broader study findings: Researchers reportedly found TCR beta sequences accurately predicted most subjects' HLA-A and HLA-B alleles. Most of the TCR beta V segments (in an earlier analysis) were productive either about 87% or about 30% of the time. Later analysis found that TCR beta chains associated with HLA were more clonally expanded than other, equally common chains. Researchers had no immune exposure information except CMV serostatus available.

The chain is built from TRBV7-2 and TRBJ2-1; D possibly corresponds to TRBD1 (6 bases). The sample comprised PBMCs. The source of this sequence is a woman aged 25 to 39 in good health and CMV-seronegative. CDR3 in DNA: TGTGCCAGCAGCAGACCTTCAAAGGGGGTTGAGCAGTTCTTC. This encodes CASSRPSKGVEQFF.